This T cell receptor (beta chain) was retrieved from a study of T cell responses to AZD1222 COVID-19 vaccine. Background on the study: Pooling was applied to second doses at about 4 or about 12 weeks.

Losses at the gene ends were 5 bases for V and 4 bases for J; bases not matched to a gene: 7. CDR3 length equals 13 residues. Germline CDR1 reads GTSNPN; CDR2 reads SVGIG (reference sequence). As to this clone: Its antigen is still unknown.

Overall study results and limits: White British donors predominated, females outnumbered males, and clonal diversity was possibly underestimated.

Produced via immunoSEQ multiplex PCR; TCRdb's table is partial and in-frame only. The sample lists 130,000 or so clones; less than 95% were seen once. Sequenced material: peripheral blood, taken on day 0 of AZD1222 vaccination. This clonotype originated in an adult in good health. The V call is TRBV30, the J call TRBJ2-7; the match to TRBD1 covers 8 bases. Here the CDR3 DNA reads TGTGCCTGGTCGGACAGGGCGGGGTACGAGCAGTACTTC. This gives the protein CAWSDRAGYEQYF.